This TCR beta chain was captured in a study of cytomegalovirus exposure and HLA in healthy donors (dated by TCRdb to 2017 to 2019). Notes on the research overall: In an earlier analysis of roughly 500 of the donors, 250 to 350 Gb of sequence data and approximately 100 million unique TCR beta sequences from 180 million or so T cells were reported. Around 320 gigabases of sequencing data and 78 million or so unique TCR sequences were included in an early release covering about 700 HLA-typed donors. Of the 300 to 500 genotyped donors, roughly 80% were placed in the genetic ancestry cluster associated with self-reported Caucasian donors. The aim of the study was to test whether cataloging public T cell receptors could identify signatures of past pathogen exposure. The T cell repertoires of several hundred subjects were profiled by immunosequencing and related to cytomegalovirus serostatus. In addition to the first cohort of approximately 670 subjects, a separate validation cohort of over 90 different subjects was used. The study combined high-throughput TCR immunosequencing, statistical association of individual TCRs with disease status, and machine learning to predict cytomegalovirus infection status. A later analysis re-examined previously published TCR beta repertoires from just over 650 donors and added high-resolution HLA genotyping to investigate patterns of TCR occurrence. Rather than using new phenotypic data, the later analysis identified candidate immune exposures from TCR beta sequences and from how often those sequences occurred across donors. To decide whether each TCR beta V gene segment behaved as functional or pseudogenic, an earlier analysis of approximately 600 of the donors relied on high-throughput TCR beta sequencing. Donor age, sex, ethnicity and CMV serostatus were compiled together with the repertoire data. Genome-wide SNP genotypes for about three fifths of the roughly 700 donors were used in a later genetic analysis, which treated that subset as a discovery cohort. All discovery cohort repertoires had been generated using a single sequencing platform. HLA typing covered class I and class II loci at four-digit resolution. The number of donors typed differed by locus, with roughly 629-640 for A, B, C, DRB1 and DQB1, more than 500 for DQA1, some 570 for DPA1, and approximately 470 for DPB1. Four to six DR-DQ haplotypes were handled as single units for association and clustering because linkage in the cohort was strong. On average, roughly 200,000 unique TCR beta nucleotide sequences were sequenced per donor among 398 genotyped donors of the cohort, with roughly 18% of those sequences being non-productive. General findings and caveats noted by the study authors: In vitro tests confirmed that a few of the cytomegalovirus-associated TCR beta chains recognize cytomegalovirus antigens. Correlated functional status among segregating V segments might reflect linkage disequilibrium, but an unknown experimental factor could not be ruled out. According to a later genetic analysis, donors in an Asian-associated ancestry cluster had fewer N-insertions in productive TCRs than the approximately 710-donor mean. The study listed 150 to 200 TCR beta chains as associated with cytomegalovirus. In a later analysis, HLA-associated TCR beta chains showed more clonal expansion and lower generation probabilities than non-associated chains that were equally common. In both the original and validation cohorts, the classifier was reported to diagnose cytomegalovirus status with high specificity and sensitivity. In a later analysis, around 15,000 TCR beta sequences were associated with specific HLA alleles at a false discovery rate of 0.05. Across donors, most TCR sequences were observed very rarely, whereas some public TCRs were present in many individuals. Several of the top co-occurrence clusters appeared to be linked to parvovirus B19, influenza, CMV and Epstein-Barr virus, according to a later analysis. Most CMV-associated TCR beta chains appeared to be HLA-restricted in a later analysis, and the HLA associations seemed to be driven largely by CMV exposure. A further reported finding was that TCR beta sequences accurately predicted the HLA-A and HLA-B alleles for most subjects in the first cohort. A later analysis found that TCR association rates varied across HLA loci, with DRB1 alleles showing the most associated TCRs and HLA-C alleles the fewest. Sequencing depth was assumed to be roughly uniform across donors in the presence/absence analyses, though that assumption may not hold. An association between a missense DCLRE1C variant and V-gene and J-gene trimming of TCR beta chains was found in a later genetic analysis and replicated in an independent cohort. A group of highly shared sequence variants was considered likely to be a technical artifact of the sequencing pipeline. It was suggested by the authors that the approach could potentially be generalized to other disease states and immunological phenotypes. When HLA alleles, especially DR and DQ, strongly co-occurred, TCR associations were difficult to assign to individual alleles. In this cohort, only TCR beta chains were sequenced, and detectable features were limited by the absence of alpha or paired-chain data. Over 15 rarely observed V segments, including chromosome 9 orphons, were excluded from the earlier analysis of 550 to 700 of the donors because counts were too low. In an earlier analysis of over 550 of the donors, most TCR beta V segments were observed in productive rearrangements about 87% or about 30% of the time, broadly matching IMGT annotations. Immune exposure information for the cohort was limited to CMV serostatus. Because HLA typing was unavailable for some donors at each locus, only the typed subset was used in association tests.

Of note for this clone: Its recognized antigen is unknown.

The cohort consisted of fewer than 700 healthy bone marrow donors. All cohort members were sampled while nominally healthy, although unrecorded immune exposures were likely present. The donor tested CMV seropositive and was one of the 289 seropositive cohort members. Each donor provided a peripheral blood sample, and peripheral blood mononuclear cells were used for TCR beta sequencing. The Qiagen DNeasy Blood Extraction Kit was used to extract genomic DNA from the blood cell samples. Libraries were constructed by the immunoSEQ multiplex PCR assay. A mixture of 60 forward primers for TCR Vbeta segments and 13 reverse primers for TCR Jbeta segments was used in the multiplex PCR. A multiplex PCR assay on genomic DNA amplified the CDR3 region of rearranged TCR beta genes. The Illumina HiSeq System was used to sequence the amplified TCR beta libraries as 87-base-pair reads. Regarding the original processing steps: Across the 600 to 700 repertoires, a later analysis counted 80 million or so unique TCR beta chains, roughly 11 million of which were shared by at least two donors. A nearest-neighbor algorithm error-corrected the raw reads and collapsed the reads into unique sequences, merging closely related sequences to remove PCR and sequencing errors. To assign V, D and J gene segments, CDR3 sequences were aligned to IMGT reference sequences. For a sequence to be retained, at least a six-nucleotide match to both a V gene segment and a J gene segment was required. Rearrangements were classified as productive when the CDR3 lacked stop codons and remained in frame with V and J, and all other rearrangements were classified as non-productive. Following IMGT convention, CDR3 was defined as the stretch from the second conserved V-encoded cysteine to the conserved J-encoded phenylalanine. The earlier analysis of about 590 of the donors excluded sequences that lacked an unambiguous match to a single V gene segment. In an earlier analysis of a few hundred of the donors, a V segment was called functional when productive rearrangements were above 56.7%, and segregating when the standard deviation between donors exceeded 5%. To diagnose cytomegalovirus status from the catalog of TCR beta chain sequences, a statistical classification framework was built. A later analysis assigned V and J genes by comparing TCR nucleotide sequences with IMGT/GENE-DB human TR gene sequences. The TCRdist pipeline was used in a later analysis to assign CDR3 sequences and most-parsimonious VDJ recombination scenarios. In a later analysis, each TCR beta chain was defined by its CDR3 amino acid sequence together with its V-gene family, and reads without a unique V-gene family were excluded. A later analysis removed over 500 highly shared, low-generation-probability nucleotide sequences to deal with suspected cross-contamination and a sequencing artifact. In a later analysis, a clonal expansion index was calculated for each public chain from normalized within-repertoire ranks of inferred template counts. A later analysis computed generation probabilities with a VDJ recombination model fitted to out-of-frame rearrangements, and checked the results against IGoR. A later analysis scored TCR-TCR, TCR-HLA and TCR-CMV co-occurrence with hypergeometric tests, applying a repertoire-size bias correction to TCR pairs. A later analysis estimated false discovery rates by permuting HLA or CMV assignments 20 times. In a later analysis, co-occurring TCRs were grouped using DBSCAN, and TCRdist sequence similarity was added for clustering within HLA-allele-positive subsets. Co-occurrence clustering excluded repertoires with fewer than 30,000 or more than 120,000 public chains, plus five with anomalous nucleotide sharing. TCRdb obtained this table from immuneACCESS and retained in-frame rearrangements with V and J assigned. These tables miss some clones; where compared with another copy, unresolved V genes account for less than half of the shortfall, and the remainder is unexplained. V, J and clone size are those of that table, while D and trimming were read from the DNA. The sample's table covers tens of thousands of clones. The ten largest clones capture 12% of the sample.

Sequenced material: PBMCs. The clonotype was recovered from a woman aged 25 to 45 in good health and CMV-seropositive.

The bases are TGTGCCAGTAGTATCCAGATCAGCGGGGACGAGCAGTACTTC. Protein translation: CASSIQISGDEQYF. The chain is made from TRBV19 and TRBJ2-7; 7 bases in between match TRBD2. From the cysteine through the phenylalanine, the CDR3 covers 14 amino acids. Kept here is only the CDR3 DNA, which spans 42 bases and is read in frame from base 1. The V end gives up 3 bases and the J end 5 bases, leaving 7 bases in the junction not matched to a gene. From the germline V gene (reference sequence), CDR1 is LNHDA and CDR2 is SQIVND.